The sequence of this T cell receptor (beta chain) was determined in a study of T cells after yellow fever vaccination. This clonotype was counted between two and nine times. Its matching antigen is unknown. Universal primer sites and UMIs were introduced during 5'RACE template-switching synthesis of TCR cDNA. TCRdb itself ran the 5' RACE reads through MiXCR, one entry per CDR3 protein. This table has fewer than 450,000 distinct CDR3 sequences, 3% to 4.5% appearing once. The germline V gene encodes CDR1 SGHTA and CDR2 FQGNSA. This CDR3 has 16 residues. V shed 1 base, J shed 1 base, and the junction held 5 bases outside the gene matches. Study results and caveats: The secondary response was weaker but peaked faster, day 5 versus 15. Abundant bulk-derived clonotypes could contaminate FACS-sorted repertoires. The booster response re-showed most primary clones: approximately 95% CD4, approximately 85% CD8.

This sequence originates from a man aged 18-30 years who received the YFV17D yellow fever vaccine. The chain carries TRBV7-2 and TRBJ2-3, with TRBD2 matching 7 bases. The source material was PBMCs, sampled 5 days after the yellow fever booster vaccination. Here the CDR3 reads CASSLGGTTGTDTQYF. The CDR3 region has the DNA TGTGCCAGCAGCTTAGGGGGGACTACCGGCACAGATACGCAGTATTTT.